The 9 T cell receptor beta chains given below trace back to one sample, sequenced in a study of identical twins. TCRdb used MiXCR to reprocess the 5' RACE reads, holding one entry per CDR3 protein. The data contain 400,000 to 550,000 distinct CDR3 sequences, roughly an eighth of them singletons. This sample also appeared in a second study, on yellow fever vaccine responses in identical twins.

The specimen was CD4+ T cells sorted from blood. The receptor set was obtained from a woman aged 18-29 years in good health.

The rearrangement joins TRBV10-3 to TRBJ2-7; D remains ambiguous. This CDR3 comprises 11 residues. Per germline, CDR1 ENHRY and CDR2 SYGVKD. V lost 11 bases and J lost 5, with 13 bases in between. The CDR3 spells CASLNGDEQYF. CDR3 DNA: TGTGCCTCTTTGAACGGCGACGAGCAGTACTTC.

This clonotype appeared a few times. CDR3 DNA sequence: TGTGCCAGCAGTCCCCAGAGATCCACCGGGGAGCTGTTTTTT. It codes for CASSPQRSTGELFF. This chain connects TRBV7-3 to TRBJ2-2; D gene ambiguous. The CDR3 sequence is 14 residues long. Per germline, CDR1 SGHTA and CDR2 FQGTGA. V was trimmed by 6 bases and J by 4 bases, leaving 12 bases between them.

Many counts were recorded for this clonotype. The chain is built from TRBV4-3 and TRBJ2-1, with 7 bases identical to TRBD2. CDR3 length: 16 amino acids. CDR1 and CDR2 (germline): LGHNA, YSLEER. Trimming at V came to 0 bases and at J to 6 bases, leaving 8 bases not matched to a gene. CDR3 nucleotides: TGCGCCAGCAGCCAAGATCCCCCAGCGGGACTCAATGAGCAGTTCTTC. Translating gives CASSQDPPAGLNEQFF.

There are many counts of this clonotype. The chain couples TRBV5-1 to TRBJ2-7; no firm D call. Germline V gene sequence: CDR1 SGHRS, CDR2 YFSETQ. The germline V and J ends were trimmed by 4 bases and 2 bases, with 13 bases remaining between them. The CDR3 loop spans 14 amino acids. CDR3 residues: CASSLDAGPYEQYF. CDR3 nucleotide sequence: TGCGCCAGCAGCCTGGACGCTGGACCCTACGAGCAGTACTTC. The variable domain in full, with the rest retrieved from reference TRBV5-1 and TRBJ2-7, is KAGVTQTPRYLIKTRGQQVTLSCSPISGHRSVSWYQQTPGQGLQFLFEYFSETQRNKGNFPGRFSGRQFSNSRSEMNVSTLELGDSALYLCASSLDAGPYEQYFGPGTRLTVT.

This chain links TRBV29-1 with TRBJ2-7; possibly TRBD2 for D (5 bases). This CDR3 is 13 amino acids long. V lost 8 bases to trimming and J lost 7 bases, with 21 bases between them. The germline CDR1 and CDR2 sequences are SQVTM and ANQGSEA. The chain's CDR3 is CSTKRVEGGEQYF. The CDR3 DNA reads as TGCAGCACGAAGAGGGTCGAGGGCGGGGAGCAGTACTTC.

This rearrangement joins TRBV4-1 to TRBJ2-7; 7 bases are shared with TRBD1. CDR1 is MGHRA, CDR2 YSYEKL, per germline. V dropped 3 bases and J dropped 2; count of bases not matched to a gene: 7. The CDR3 is made up of 15 amino acids. The CDR3 sequence: CASSQYLGQAYEQYF. Written as DNA, the CDR3 is TGCGCCAGCAGCCAGTACCTTGGACAGGCCTACGAGCAGTACTTC.

The chain employs TRBV20-1 and TRBJ2-7; D is ambiguous. The CDR3 has 12 amino acids. Germline-derived CDR1 and CDR2 are DFQATT and SNEGSKA (reference sequence). V lost 6 bases to trimming and J lost 1 base, with 10 bases between them. The CDR3 nucleotides read TGCAGTGCCCCGAGAGAGTCCTACGAGCAGTACTTC. Translation gives CSAPRESYEQYF.

This clonotype was counted between two and nine times. This chain connects TRBV10-3 to TRBJ2-4; D call uncertain. This CDR3 comprises 13 residues. Germline V CDR1 and CDR2: ENHRY, SYGVKD. V lost 6 bases and J lost 7, with 13 bases in between. This chain's CDR3 is CAIRSGPDNIQYF. In nucleotides, the CDR3 is TGTGCCATCAGATCGGGCCCAGATAACATTCAGTACTTC.

This clonotype was seen only a few times. The V and J genes are TRBV20-1 and TRBJ2-3; TRBD2 matches at 9 bases. Germline lookup yields CDR1 DFQATT and CDR2 SNEGSKA (reference sequence). The CDR3 contains 16 residues. V lost 0 bases and J lost 8; bases outside the gene matches: 12. The CDR3 coding sequence is TGCAGTGCTAGAGATGGAAGTGGGATAGCGGGAGCTACGCAGTATTTT. This codes for CSARDGSGIAGATQYF.